These 25 T cell receptor beta chains came from one sample sequenced in a study of T cell repertoires in cytomegalovirus infection. TCRdb analysed the reads with MiXCR anew, one entry per CDR3 protein. The table records around 530,000 distinct CDR3 sequences, 16% of them present only once. The material sequenced was CD8+ T cells from PBMCs. These receptor sequences come from a human donor in good health (CMV status not recorded). Some clones in this sample may be carry-over from other donors' samples.

The chain links TRBV4-1 to TRBJ2-3, with 12 bases identical to TRBD1. V dropped 1 base and J dropped 4; count of bases not matched to a gene: 6. CDR3 length equals 17 residues. CDR1 is MGHRA, CDR2 YSYEKL, per germline. CDR3 sequence (DNA): TGCGCCAGCAGCCAAGTGGGGACAGGGGGCATCGCAGATACGCAGTATTTT. As protein: CASSQVGTGGIADTQYF.

This clonotype has only a few counts. The chain uses TRBV6-2 or TRBV6-3 and TRBJ1-6; a weak D match, TRBD1 (6 bases). The V end lost 6 bases, the J end lost 8 bases, and 14 bases lay between the germline ends. In germline, CDR1 is MNHEY, CDR2 SVGEGT. The CDR3 extends over 14 amino acids. The CDR3 here is CASSPRTEYSPLHF. The CDR3 nucleotides read TGTGCCAGCAGCCCCCGGACAGAATATTCACCCCTCCACTTT.

This chain joins TRBV9 and TRBJ1-2; tentative D call: TRBD1 (5 bases). Trimming shortened V by 4 bases and J by 2 bases, and 15 bases separated the two germline ends. The CDR3 runs 15 residues. Looked up from germline, CDR1 is SGDLS and CDR2 is YYNGEE. DNA of the CDR3: TGTGCCAGCAGCATAAATCGGGACGGCAACTATGGCTACACCTTC. This encodes CASSINRDGNYGYTF.

This clonotype was detected many times. The J gene is TRBJ1-5, the V gene TRBV12-3 or TRBV12-4, with a weak D call TRBD1 (5 bases). Trimming shortened V by 0 bases and J by 2 bases, and 11 bases separated the two germline ends. The CDR3 totals 16 residues. The CDR3 DNA reads as TGTGCCAGCAGTTTAGCGCACGGGGGTGGCAATCAGCCCCAGCATTTT. It translates to CASSLAHGGGNQPQHF.

This clonotype was counted at least ten times. Written as DNA, the CDR3 is TGTGCCAGCAGTTTAGGGCTAGCGGGAGGGTTGGAGGAGACCCAGTACTTC. This sequence encodes CASSLGLAGGLEETQYF. The chain links TRBV28 to TRBJ2-5; 12 nucleotides align to TRBD2. The V segment lost 2 bases and the J segment 5 bases; nucleotides outside the gene matches: 9. CDR1 is MDHEN, CDR2 SYDVKM, per germline. CDR3 size: 17 residues.

This clonotype was observed many times. The chain links TRBV5-1 to TRBJ1-1; D call uncertain. Trimming cost V 6 bases and J 5 bases, with 17 bases left between them. The CDR3 consists of 14 residues. CDR1 is SGHRS and CDR2 is YFSETQ in the germline V gene. CDR3 nucleotide sequence: TGCGCCAGCACTAAACCTGGGGAGGGAACTGAAGCTTTCTTT. It yields the protein CASTKPGEGTEAFF.

This clonotype was seen a few times. The chain recombines TRBV28 with TRBJ2-2, with TRBD2 matching over 11 bases. The CDR3 extends over 15 amino acids. Germline assignment: CDR1 MDHEN and CDR2 SYDVKM. V was pared by 5 bases and J by 4 bases, with 3 bases of the junction left unmatched. The CDR3 spells CASSTTSGSTGELFF. CDR3 DNA: TGTGCCAGCAGTACTACTAGCGGGAGCACCGGGGAGCTGTTTTTT. Based on the CDR3 plus reference TRBV28 and TRBJ2-2, the full variable domain is DVKVTQSSRYLVKRTGEKVFLECVQDMDHENMFWYRQDPGLGLRLIYFSYDVKMKEKGDIPEGYSVSREKKERFSLILESASTNQTSMYLCASSTTSGSTGELFFGEGSRLTVL.

This clonotype showed up just a few times. The genes are TRBV5-6 and TRBJ1-5, with TRBD1 matching over 10 bases. The CDR3 totals 15 residues. Germline V gene lookup returns CDR1 SGHDT and CDR2 YYEEEE. V lost 0 bases to trimming and J lost 9 bases; unmatched junction nucleotides: 6. The CDR3 spells CASSLGDRGPSPQHF. CDR3 bases: TGTGCCAGCAGCTTGGGGGACAGGGGCCCTTCGCCCCAGCATTTT.

This clonotype was counted many times. V is TRBV10-3 and J is TRBJ1-2; 7 bases agree with TRBD1. The CDR3 loop spans 16 amino acids. In germline, CDR1 is ENHRY, CDR2 SYGVKD. V trimming: 3 bases; J trimming: 4 bases; junction bases outside the gene matches: 11. This chain's CDR3 is CAISDGATGERYGYTF. The CDR3 nucleotides are TGTGCCATCAGTGATGGGGCAACAGGGGAACGCTATGGCTACACCTTC.

This clonotype was seen only a few times. The V call is TRBV28, the J call TRBJ1-4; D not resolved. From germline, CDR1 is MDHEN and CDR2 SYDVKM. This CDR3 contains 17 residues. V was shortened by 3 bases and J by 3 bases, with 17 bases between the two germline ends. CDR3 amino acids: CASSFPSAEGANEKLFF. The CDR3 region has the DNA TGTGCCAGCAGTTTCCCATCAGCGGAGGGTGCTAATGAAAAACTGTTTTTT.

The chain links TRBV4-2 to TRBJ2-7; possibly TRBD2 for D (6 bases). Germline loops: CDR1 LGHNA, CDR2 YNFKEQ. Trimming removed 2 bases from V and 2 bases from J, with 16 bases in between. The CDR3 has 16 amino acids. The DNA of the CDR3 is TGTGCCAGCAGCCAATCCTTGGTAGCGGCCCCCTACGAGCAGTACTTC. It is translated as CASSQSLVAAPYEQYF.

With respect to this clonotype: Relative to the germline gene, one junction end is altered; a read error may explain this. As DNA, the CDR3 is TGTGCCAGCAGCTCACCTAGACACTACCAAGAGATCCAGTACTTC. It yields the protein CASSSPRHYQEIQYF. The chain carries TRBV5-6 and TRBJ2-5; D call uncertain. CDR3 size: 15 residues. Germline CDR1 is SGHDT and CDR2 is YYEEEE.

This clonotype was observed many times. The chain employs TRBV7-6 and TRBJ1-1; 8 nucleotides agree with TRBD1. The CDR3 is 15 amino acids. Germline assignment: CDR1 SGHVS and CDR2 FNYEAQ. With V trimmed by 4 bases and J by 0 bases, 4 bases remained unmatched. The CDR3, as DNA: TGTGCCAGCAGCTCCCAGGGGGCAGTGAACACTGAAGCTTTCTTT. Its translation is CASSSQGAVNTEAFF.

The chain carries TRBV5-6 and TRBJ1-5; D may be TRBD1 (5 bases). The CDR3 spans 15 residues. V lost 0 bases and J 2 bases, leaving 9 bases between the germline ends. Germline V gene data show CDR1 as SGHDT and CDR2 as YYEEEE. The CDR3 DNA is TGTGCCAGCAGCTTGGCCAGGGCGGGCAATCAGCCCCAGCATTTT. As protein: CASSLARAGNQPQHF.

This chain uses TRBV29-1 with TRBJ1-4; D unclear. Germline lookup yields CDR1 SQVTM and CDR2 ANQGSEA. This CDR3 region has 13 residues. V was trimmed by 4 bases and J by 3 bases, leaving 9 bases between them. Written as DNA, the CDR3 is TGCAGCGTTGCGAGCATTGCTAATGAAAAACTGTTTTTT. Its translation is CSVASIANEKLFF.

The chain employs TRBV2 and TRBJ2-1, with D perhaps TRBD1 (6 bases). The CDR3 is 12 residues long. Per the germline V gene, CDR1 is SNHLY and CDR2 is FYNNEI. Between the trimmed V and J ends, which lost 7 bases and 10 bases, there was a span of 14 bases. This CDR3 is CASKRDNREQFF. CDR3 nucleotides: TGTGCCAGCAAGAGGGACAATAGGGAGCAGTTCTTC.

A few counts support this clonotype. V usage is TRBV20-1 and J usage is TRBJ1-3; D remains unclear. The V end was cut by 3 bases, the J end by 2 bases, with 11 bases between. The CDR3 consists of 14 residues. CDR1 is DFQATT, CDR2 SNEGSKA, per germline (reference sequence). CDR3 region: CSASDGLTGNTIYF. In nucleotides, the CDR3 is TGCAGTGCTAGTGACGGGTTAACTGGAAACACCATATATTTT.

The rearrangement uses TRBV5-4 and TRBJ2-3; TRBD2 matches at 11 bases. Trimming removed 3 bases from V and 5 bases from J; junction bases left unmatched: 8. This CDR3 has 16 amino acids. Germline V gene sequence: CDR1 SGHNT, CDR2 YYREEE (reference sequence). Written as DNA, the CDR3 is TGTGCCAGCAGCTATTTAGCGGGGGGGCCGGTAGATACGCAGTATTTT. Protein product: CASSYLAGGPVDTQYF. Full variable domain (remainder filled in from reference TRBV5-4 and TRBJ2-3): ETGVTQSPTHLIKTRGQQVTLRCSSQSGHNTVSWYQQALGQGPQFIFQYYREEENGRGNFPPRFSGLQFPNYSSELNVNALELDDSALYLCASSYLAGGPVDTQYFGPGTRLTVL.

This clonotype has just a few counts. V and J are TRBV5-8 and TRBJ2-7; 8 bases are shared with TRBD1. The germline V gene encodes CDR1 SGHTS and CDR2 YDEGEE. The CDR3 is 17 amino acids. Germline trimming cut 4 bases from V and 3 bases from J; bases unmatched to any gene: 15. The CDR3, as DNA: TGTGCCAGCAGCATCGGACAGGGCCAGTATCGAGGCTACGAGCAGTACTTC. Translating it yields CASSIGQGQYRGYEQYF.

The J gene is TRBJ2-1, the V gene TRBV6-2 or TRBV6-3; 8 bases agree with TRBD1. V lost 5 bases to trimming and J lost 6 bases; unmatched junction nucleotides: 15. CDR3 length equals 17 residues. Germline lookup yields CDR1 MNHEY and CDR2 SVGEGT. CDR3 loop: CASSPDRGAHVGNEQFF. CDR3 nucleotide sequence: TGTGCCAGCAGTCCCGACAGGGGAGCCCACGTAGGCAATGAGCAGTTCTTC.

The sample holds many counts of this clonotype. V and J are TRBV6-1 and TRBJ1-2, with a weak D call TRBD1 (5 bases). The V end was cut by 6 bases, the J end by 4 bases, with 15 bases between. This CDR3 contains 14 residues. Per germline, CDR1 MNHNS and CDR2 SASEGT. The CDR3 nucleotides are TGTGCCAGCAGAGCAGGGCTCGCCCTCTATGGCTACACCTTC. This codes for CASRAGLALYGYTF.

This clonotype was counted a few times. This chain connects TRBV6-2 or TRBV6-3 to TRBJ2-7, with D tentatively TRBD2 (6 bases). V was clipped by 7 bases and J by 5 bases, with 18 bases between them. Germline CDR1 MNHEY, CDR2 SVGEGT. The CDR3 is 14 amino acids. CDR3 amino acids: CASMGPTGVDEQYF. The CDR3 DNA sequence: TGTGCCAGCATGGGACCTACGGGAGTCGACGAGCAGTACTTC.

There are many counts of this clonotype. The chain links TRBV19 to TRBJ1-4; D gene ambiguous. From germline, CDR1 is LNHDA and CDR2 SQIVND (reference sequence). Trimming pared 4 bases from V and 7 bases from J, leaving 13 bases between. The CDR3 spans 14 residues. The CDR3 protein is CASSTRGLGEKLFF. In nucleotides, the CDR3 is TGTGCCAGTAGTACCCGAGGATTGGGTGAAAAACTGTTTTTT.

This clonotype was counted ten times or more. CDR3 coding DNA: TGTGCCAGCAGCTTATCACAGGATCATCAAGAGACCCAGTACTTC. Protein sequence: CASSLSQDHQETQYF. The gene calls are TRBV7-9 and TRBJ2-5; D is possibly TRBD1 (5 bases). The CDR3 length is 15 residues. The V and J ends lost 2 bases and 2 bases respectively, with 12 bases between them. From germline, CDR1 is SEHNR and CDR2 FQNEAQ (reference sequence).

The chain joins TRBV14 to TRBJ1-3; D gene ambiguous. V lost 2 bases and J 1 base, leaving 9 bases between the germline ends. This CDR3 comprises 15 residues. CDR1 is SGHDN, CDR2 FVKESK, per germline. The CDR3 DNA sequence: TGTGCCAGCAGCCAATTAATGGTTTCTGGAAACACCATATATTTT. Its translation is CASSQLMVSGNTIYF.